These T cell receptor beta chains were read from a single sample in a study of blood T cell repertoires in COVID-19. Sequencing used immunoSEQ multiplex PCR; TCRdb keeps in-frame clones, though not all of them. The sample holds 30,000 to 40,000 clones, 88% seen once. Sequencing was done on a sample of peripheral blood. The receptors shown here come from a man aged 70 or older with active COVID-19. Both conserved end residues are part of each CDR3. Fields, in order: V gene, J gene, D gene, clone size, CDR3 protein, CDR3 DNA. The D gene is left open where the match is weak. Part of the rows lack a size; the others show once, few, many or a class for expanded clones.

TRBV9	TRBJ2-3	TRBD2	NA	CASSPIAGATDTQYF	TGTGCCAGCAGCCCGATAGCGGGGGCCACAGATACGCAGTATTTT
TRBV6-5	TRBJ2-5	TRBD1	NA	CASSLYRGTETQYF	TGTGCCAGCAGTTTATACAGGGGAACAGAGACCCAGTACTTC
TRBV6-5	TRBJ2-2	TRBD2	NA	CASRRTSGTGELFF	TGTGCCAGCAGGCGGACTAGCGGGACCGGGGAGCTGTTTTTT
TRBV7-2	TRBJ2-2	TRBD1	NA	CASSERTGRNTGELFF	TGTGCCAGCAGCGAACGGACAGGGAGGAACACCGGGGAGCTGTTTTTT
TRBV19	TRBJ2-7	NA	once	CASSIAPPGVYEQYF	TGTGCCAGTAGTATAGCCCCCCCAGGGGTCTACGAGCAGTACTTC
TRBV6-4	TRBJ2-1	TRBD2	NA	CASSVPTRRGYNEQFF	TGTGCCAGCAGTGTCCCGACTCGGCGGGGGTACAATGAGCAGTTCTTC
TRBV29-1	TRBJ1-1	NA	few	CSVAGQPNTEAFF	TGCAGCGTTGCTGGACAGCCAAACACTGAAGCTTTCTTT
TRBV13	TRBJ2-7	NA	NA	CASSLRNPGAEQYF	TGTGCCAGCAGTTTAAGGAACCCCGGAGCCGAGCAGTACTTC
TRBV5-6	TRBJ2-7	NA	NA	CASRISGGGTYEQYF	TGTGCCAGCAGAATAAGCGGAGGAGGGACCTACGAGCAGTACTTC
TRBV24-1	TRBJ2-1	NA	NA	CATSAGTYINEQFF	TGTGCCACCAGTGCCGGGACTTATATCAATGAGCAGTTCTTC
TRBV19	TRBJ2-1	NA	NA	CASSISHEQFF	TGTGCCAGTAGTATTAGCCATGAGCAGTTCTTC
TRBV11-2	TRBJ1-2	NA	NA	CASSFTGDYGYTF	TGTGCCAGCAGCTTTACGGGGGACTATGGCTACACCTTC
TRBV28	TRBJ2-7	TRBD1	NA	CTSSARQGAHEQYF	TGTACCAGCAGTGCCCGACAGGGGGCCCACGAGCAGTACTTC
TRBV30	TRBJ1-1	NA	NA	CAWSYGGNTEAFF	TGTGCCTGGAGTTATGGAGGGAACACTGAAGCTTTCTTT
TRBV6-2/TRBV6-3	TRBJ2-3	NA	few	CASSYLGLTDTQYF	TGTGCCAGCAGTTATTTGGGGCTCACAGATACGCAGTATTTT
TRBV19	TRBJ2-1	TRBD2	NA	CASSIGGTSYNEQFF	TGTGCCAGTAGTATCGGGGGGACTTCCTACAATGAGCAGTTCTTC
TRBV19	TRBJ2-3	NA	few	CASRDRGLPTQYF	TGTGCCAGTAGGGACAGAGGTCTTCCTACGCAGTATTTT
TRBV10-3	TRBJ2-7	NA	NA	CAISRGYEQYF	TGTGCCATCAGCAGGGGATACGAGCAGTACTTC
TRBV6-5	TRBJ1-1	TRBD1	NA	CASTGTGAWTEAFF	TGTGCCAGCACCGGGACAGGGGCCTGGACTGAAGCTTTCTTT
TRBV5-1	TRBJ1-4	TRBD1	NA	CASSLDPRTGDEKLFF	TGCGCCAGCAGCTTGGACCCCCGGACAGGAGATGAAAAACTGTTTTTT
TRBV7-3	TRBJ2-3	NA	NA	CASSFLSDTQYF	TGTGCCAGCAGCTTTCTTTCAGATACGCAGTATTTT
TRBV27	TRBJ1-1	NA	NA	CASSLWQGSTEAFF	TGTGCCAGCAGTTTATGGCAGGGGAGTACTGAAGCTTTCTTT
TRBV6-6	TRBJ2-1	TRBD2	NA	CASMEGLAENNEQFF	TGTGCCAGCATGGAGGGACTAGCGGAAAACAATGAGCAGTTCTTC
TRBV11-2	TRBJ2-5	NA	NA	CASSPGQLETQYF	TGTGCCAGCAGCCCCGGACAGTTAGAGACCCAGTACTTC
TRBV5-8	TRBJ1-4	NA	NA	CASSHSVQREKLFF	TGTGCCAGCAGCCATTCCGTGCAGAGGGAAAAACTGTTTTTT
TRBV5-1	TRBJ1-1	TRBD1	NA	CASSPGGSLEAFF	TGCGCCAGCAGCCCAGGGGGCTCTCTTGAAGCTTTCTTT
TRBV7-2	TRBJ2-7	NA	NA	CASNPNRDTYEQYF	TGTGCCAGCAACCCTAACAGGGACACCTACGAGCAGTACTTC
TRBV6-6	TRBJ2-5	NA	NA	CASSKGQNQETQYF	TGTGCCAGCAGTAAAGGACAGAACCAAGAGACCCAGTACTTC
TRBV24-1	TRBJ1-2	TRBD1	NA	CATSDSSTGIYGYTF	TGTGCCACCAGTGATTCCTCGACAGGGATCTATGGCTACACCTTC
TRBV5-1	TRBJ2-7	TRBD2	NA	CASSLALAGGGYEQYF	TGCGCCAGCAGCTTGGCACTAGCGGGAGGGGGCTACGAGCAGTACTTC
TRBV20-1	TRBJ2-5	NA	NA	CSASWGRRGGETQYF	TGCAGTGCTAGTTGGGGCCGGAGGGGTGGGGAGACCCAGTACTTC
TRBV19	TRBJ2-3	NA	NA	CASSIGQGWGDTQYF	TGTGCCAGTAGTATAGGTCAGGGATGGGGAGATACGCAGTATTTT
TRBV5-1	TRBJ1-2	NA	NA	CASSLGGRGNGYTF	TGCGCCAGCAGCTTGGGAGGGCGAGGGAATGGCTACACCTTC
TRBV5-1	TRBJ2-1	NA	NA	CASSFSGVSSYNEQFF	TGCGCCAGCAGCTTCTCCGGGGTGAGCTCCTACAATGAGCAGTTCTTC
TRBV30	TRBJ2-7	TRBD1	NA	CAWGGDRGREQYF	TGTGCCTGGGGGGGCGACAGGGGGCGCGAGCAGTACTTC
TRBV7-3	TRBJ2-3	NA	once	CASSSLGGSVDTQYF	TGTGCCAGCAGCTCACTCGGGGGTAGCGTGGATACGCAGTATTTT
TRBV9	TRBJ2-2	NA	NA	CASSGEGRYTGELFF	TGTGCCAGCAGCGGGGAAGGGAGGTACACCGGGGAGCTGTTTTTT
TRBV3-1/TRBV3-2	TRBJ1-2	NA	NA	CASSRHSGGNGYTF	TGTGCCAGCAGCCGGCATAGCGGGGGTAATGGCTACACCTTC
TRBV5-1	TRBJ2-7	NA	once	CASSIPTVSYEQYF	TGCGCCAGCAGCATACCGACAGTTTCCTACGAGCAGTACTTC
TRBV2	TRBJ2-7	TRBD2	NA	CASSGLAGYEQYF	TGTGCCAGCAGTGGACTAGCGGGCTACGAGCAGTACTTC
TRBV6-1	TRBJ2-1	NA	NA	CASSETNVLTRYNEQFF	TGTGCCAGCAGTGAAACGAATGTACTAACCCGATACAATGAGCAGTTCTTC
TRBV5-1	TRBJ1-2	NA	NA	CASSLGQAYNYGYTF	TGCGCCAGCAGCTTGGGACAGGCTTATAACTATGGCTACACCTTC
TRBV29-1	TRBJ2-7	NA	NA	CSVVEDYTYEQYF	TGCAGCGTTGTGGAGGATTATACCTACGAGCAGTACTTC
TRBV7-2	TRBJ2-2	NA	NA	CASRPLLAGITELFF	TGTGCCAGCAGACCCCTACTTGCGGGGATCACGGAGCTGTTTTTT
TRBV24-1	TRBJ2-1	NA	NA	CATSDPRSAYNEQFF	TGTGCCACCAGTGACCCCCGGTCCGCCTACAATGAGCAGTTCTTC
TRBV19	TRBJ2-7	TRBD1	NA	CASSIGTGGSYEQYF	TGTGCCAGTAGTATCGGGACAGGGGGAAGCTACGAGCAGTACTTC
TRBV28	TRBJ2-1	NA	few	CASSSRTADSYNEQFF	TGTGCCAGCAGTTCCCGGACTGCAGACTCCTACAATGAGCAGTTCTTC
TRBV7-9	TRBJ2-2	NA	NA	CASSLGQNTGELFF	TGTGCCAGCAGCTTAGGGCAGAACACCGGGGAGCTGTTTTTT
TRBV7-6	TRBJ1-2	NA	NA	CASGGGYGYTF	TGTGCCAGCGGTGGAGGGTATGGCTACACCTTC
TRBV5-1	TRBJ1-6	TRBD1	NA	CASSLGGLDNSPLHF	TGCGCCAGCAGCTTAGGGGGCTTGGATAATTCACCCCTCCACTTT
TRBV28	TRBJ1-5	TRBD1	few	CASSAGTGGYQPQHF	TGTGCCAGCAGTGCCGGGACAGGGGGCTATCAGCCCCAGCATTTT
TRBV7-2	TRBJ2-7	TRBD1	NA	CASSLRQGSDEQYF	TGTGCCAGCAGCCTTAGACAGGGTTCAGACGAGCAGTACTTC
TRBV7-9	TRBJ1-6	TRBD1	NA	CASTGAKNSPLHF	TGTGCCAGTACAGGGGCCAAAAATTCACCCCTCCACTTT
TRBV27	TRBJ1-2	TRBD1	NA	CASSLTGGAFYGYTF	TGTGCCAGCAGTTTGACAGGGGGCGCCTTCTATGGCTACACCTTC
TRBV4-3	TRBJ1-1	TRBD1	NA	CASSPGTANTEAFF	TGCGCCAGCAGCCCTGGGACAGCGAACACTGAAGCTTTCTTT